These 29 T cell receptor beta chains were sequenced from one sample in a study of T cells in Graves' hyperthyroidism and ophthalmopathy. It was RNA transcripts that yielded the amplified TCR beta CDR3 regions. TCR CDR3 regions were first amplified by RT-PCR with HTBI primers. TCRdb redid the calling of the multiplex PCR reads with MiXCR, one entry per CDR3 protein. The data contain about 150,000 distinct CDR3 sequences, approximately 20% of them singletons. Material: blood. The receptors derive from a woman aged 50 to 60 with Graves' hyperthyroidism that later progressed to Graves' ophthalmopathy.

This rearrangement joins TRBV15 to TRBJ1-2, with no clear D. Between the trimmed V and J ends, which lost 4 bases and 4 bases, there was a span of 10 bases. The CDR3 spans 13 residues. CDR1 and CDR2 from the germline V gene are LNHNV and YYDKDF (reference sequence). This CDR3 reads CATSTTRGYGYTF. The CDR3 DNA sequence: TGTGCCACCAGCACTACCCGGGGCTATGGCTACACCTTC.

This rearrangement joins TRBV3-1 to TRBJ2-1; 9 positions agree with TRBD2. The CDR3 runs to 16 residues. The germline CDR1 and CDR2 sequences are LGHDT and YNNKEL (reference sequence). V trimming: 2 bases; J trimming: 6 bases; junction bases outside the gene matches: 8. For the CDR3, the DNA is TGTGCCAGCAGCCAAAATGGGGCGGGAGGGTTCAATGAGCAGTTCTTC. Protein product: CASSQNGAGGFNEQFF.

The V and J genes are TRBV27 and TRBJ2-7, with D possibly matching TRBD1 (7 bases). The germline CDR1 and CDR2 sequences are MNHEY and SMNVEV (reference sequence). The CDR3 runs 16 residues. The V gene lost 8 bases and the J gene lost 6 bases, with 26 bases spanning the gap. The CDR3 region is CASSRTGRTGASEQYF. CDR3 DNA: TGTGCCAGCTCACGGACGGGGAGGACAGGAGCCTCCGAGCAGTACTTC.

V and J are TRBV24-1 and TRBJ2-7; 9 bases agree with TRBD1. The CDR3 runs 13 residues. Germline CDR1 KGHDR, CDR2 SFDVKD. After removal of 6 bases from V and 10 bases from J, the junction contained 9 bases not matched to a gene. The CDR3 sequence: CATSRGQGGFQYF. CDR3 sequence (DNA): TGTGCCACCAGTCGGGGACAGGGAGGTTTTCAGTACTTC.

The table lists this clonotype with many counts. V is TRBV28 and J is TRBJ2-7, with D possibly called TRBD1 or TRBD2 (5 bases each). Looked up from germline, CDR1 is MDHEN and CDR2 is SYDVKM. The CDR3 consists of 14 residues. Trimming shortened V by 6 bases and J by 3 bases, and 15 bases separated the two germline ends. The CDR3: CASSPPGTLYEQYF. CDR3 in DNA: TGTGCCAGCAGCCCCCCCGGGACCCTCTACGAGCAGTACTTC.

The chain links TRBV28 to TRBJ2-7; a possible D gene is TRBD1 (6 bases). CDR1 and CDR2 (germline): MDHEN, SYDVKM. The CDR3 runs 14 residues. Between the trimmed V and J ends, which lost 7 bases and 2 bases, there was a span of 15 bases. This chain's CDR3 is CASNGQGLTYEQYF. The CDR3 DNA reads as TGTGCCAGCAACGGGCAGGGGCTTACCTACGAGCAGTACTTC.

This chain uses TRBV15 with TRBJ2-1, with TRBD2 matching 14 bases. The germline V gene has CDR1 LNHNV and CDR2 YYDKDF (reference sequence). The CDR3 is 17 residues long. V dropped 3 bases and J dropped 1; count of bases not matched to a gene: 2. The CDR3, as DNA: TGTGCCACCAGCAGCCGACTAGCGGGAGGGTCCTACAATGAGCAGTTCTTC. Amino acids: CATSSRLAGGSYNEQFF.

This clonotype was seen ten or more times. The chain couples TRBV19 to TRBJ2-2; D might be TRBD2 (6 bases). The germline gives CDR1 LNHDA, CDR2 SQIVND (reference sequence). The CDR3 sequence is 13 residues long. V dropped 3 bases and J dropped 6 bases, with 8 bases sitting between them. CDR3 nucleotides: TGTGCCAGTAGTATCGGGGAGGCCGGGGAGCTGTTTTTT. As protein: CASSIGEAGELFF.

Points on this clonotype: This may be a read error: a much more frequent sequence differs by one nucleotide. The chain uses TRBV24-1 and TRBJ1-1; 10 bases are shared with TRBD1. Germline-derived CDR1 and CDR2 are KGHDR and SFDVKD. The CDR3 has 14 amino acids. CDR3 sequence reads: CATRGTGDGTEASF. The CDR3, as DNA: TGTGCCACCAGAGGGACAGGGGACGGCACTGAAGCTTCCTTT.

At least ten counts were recorded for this clonotype. The chain recombines TRBV20-1 with TRBJ1-4, with D possibly TRBD1 on 6 matching bases. CDR3 size: 15 residues. Germline V gene lookup returns CDR1 DFQATT and CDR2 SNEGSKA (reference sequence). Deletions cut 4 bases from V and 2 bases from J, with 14 bases between. CDR3 bases: TGCAGTGCTACCACGGACAGTAGTACTAATGAAAAACTGTTTTTT. Its translation: CSATTDSSTNEKLFF.

The gene calls are TRBV19 and TRBJ1-3; D gene unclear. This CDR3 has 15 amino acids. V was clipped by 5 bases and J by 4 bases, with 15 bases between them. Germline loops: CDR1 LNHDA, CDR2 SQIVND (reference sequence). CDR3 protein: CASSVTTDWGNTIYF. CDR3 bases: TGTGCCAGTAGTGTCACAACTGACTGGGGAAACACCATATATTTT.

This clonotype was counted a few times. The rearrangement links TRBV2 to TRBJ2-1; 13 positions agree with TRBD2. This CDR3 comprises 13 residues. With 8 bases clipped from V and 12 bases from J, the junction kept 7 bases outside the gene matches. The germline V gene has CDR1 SNHLY and CDR2 FYNNEI. The CDR3 sequence is CASGGLAGEGQFF. The CDR3, as DNA: TGTGCCAGCGGAGGACTAGCGGGAGAGGGGCAGTTCTTC.

Ten or more counts support this clonotype. The V and J genes are TRBV20-1 and TRBJ2-7; D is possibly TRBD2 (6 bases). The germline gives CDR1 DFQATT, CDR2 SNEGSKA (reference sequence). CDR3 length: 12 residues. This CDR3 is CREGRVSYEQYF. In DNA form, the CDR3 reads TGCAGGGAGGGACGGGTCTCCTACGAGCAGTACTTC.

This chain uses TRBV11-2 with TRBJ1-1; no definite D call. Germline CDR1 reads SGHAT; CDR2 reads FQNNGV. The CDR3 consists of 16 residues. Trimming cost V 1 base and J 0 bases, with 12 bases left between them. The CDR3 region has the DNA TGTGCCAGCAGCTTAGCCCAATTCGACATGAACACTGAAGCTTTCTTT. It encodes CASSLAQFDMNTEAFF.

In this sample, this clonotype turned up a few times. The chain links TRBV20-1 to TRBJ2-6; the D gene is possibly TRBD2 (6 bases). Germline V gives CDR1 DFQATT, CDR2 SNEGSKA (reference sequence). This CDR3 contains 18 residues. V was shortened by 6 bases and J by 4 bases, with 25 bases between the two germline ends. The CDR3 loop reads CSAITPRRDSGGANVLTF. DNA for the CDR3: TGCAGTGCGATCACCCCGAGGAGGGATTCGGGAGGGGCCAACGTCCTGACTTTC.

This clonotype was recorded at least ten times. The gene calls are TRBV6-5 and TRBJ2-7; D gene ambiguous. Trimming took off 1 base at V and 2 bases at J, with 9 bases between the two ends. In germline, CDR1 is MNHEY, CDR2 SVGAGI. This CDR3 is 14 amino acids long. CDR3 DNA: TGTGCCAGCAGTTACTATCTGGGTACCTACGAGCAGTACTTC. This translates into CASSYYLGTYEQYF.

This clonotype was recorded many times. The rearrangement joins TRBV6-1 to TRBJ2-1, with TRBD2 matching 7 bases. The CDR3 contains 15 residues. With 7 bases clipped from V and 0 bases from J, the junction kept 6 bases outside the gene matches. Germline V gene lookup returns CDR1 MNHNS and CDR2 SASEGT. The CDR3 nucleotides read TGTGCCAGCATGACCGGGACTATCTCCTACAATGAGCAGTTCTTC. This gives the protein CASMTGTISYNEQFF.

This clonotype was recorded at least ten times. The chain is built from TRBV30 and TRBJ1-2; 7 nucleotides agree with TRBD1. The V and J ends lost 4 bases and 3 bases, in that order; junction bases with no gene match: 14. Germline V gene sequence: CDR1 GTSNPN, CDR2 SVGIG (reference sequence). The CDR3 consists of 16 residues. For the CDR3, the DNA is TGTGCCTGGAATAAGAACCCCGGGACAGTCCACTATGGCTACACCTTC. Amino acids: CAWNKNPGTVHYGYTF.

V gene TRBV6-4 combines with J gene TRBJ2-7; D unclear. The germline gives CDR1 MRHNA, CDR2 SNTAGT. V was pared by 5 bases and J by 2 bases, with 13 bases between. The CDR3 has 14 residues. CDR3 nucleotides: TGTGCCAGCAGTTTCGCACCTAACCCCTACGAGCAGTACTTC. This encodes CASSFAPNPYEQYF.

This clonotype came up many times. The chain carries TRBV7-3 and TRBJ2-3, with unresolved D. The length of the CDR3 is 15 residues. Deletions cut 2 bases from V and 3 bases from J, with 12 bases between. In germline, CDR1 is SGHTA, CDR2 FQGTGA. The CDR3 coding sequence is TGTGCCAGCAGCTTATTCGGATACCGTACAGATACGCAGTATTTT. This sequence encodes CASSLFGYRTDTQYF.

The sample holds many counts of this clonotype. V gene TRBV27 combines with J gene TRBJ1-1; 8 bases are a match to TRBD1. V shed 3 bases, J shed 2 bases, and the junction held 5 bases outside the gene matches. The CDR3 length is 15 residues. CDR1 and CDR2 from the germline V gene are MNHEY and SMNVEV (reference sequence). CDR3 DNA: TGTGCCAGCAGTTTGGACAGGGCGAGAAACACTGAAGCTTTCTTT. It specifies CASSLDRARNTEAFF.

This clonotype appeared many times. The chain carries TRBV20-1 and TRBJ2-3; 11 bases are shared with TRBD2. Looked up from germline, CDR1 is DFQATT and CDR2 is SNEGSKA (reference sequence). V lost 0 bases to trimming and J lost 5 bases; unmatched junction nucleotides: 10. This CDR3 comprises 17 residues. CDR3 sequence: CSARDRKGLAAEDTQYF. CDR3 DNA: TGCAGTGCTAGAGATCGAAAGGGACTAGCGGCTGAAGATACGCAGTATTTT.

This clonotype appeared many times. The genes are TRBV6-5 and TRBJ2-1; D unresolved. This CDR3 is 15 amino acids long. Germline V CDR1 and CDR2: MNHEY, SVGAGI. The V end lost 2 bases, the J end lost 7 bases, and 15 bases lay between the germline ends. The CDR3 loop reads CASSYGFSSPNEQFF. For the CDR3, the DNA is TGTGCCAGCAGTTACGGGTTTTCAAGCCCTAATGAGCAGTTCTTC.

This clonotype was seen repeatedly, ten times or more. The chain employs TRBV10-1 and TRBJ2-2, with D possibly TRBD2 on 5 matching bases. The CDR3 has 12 residues. The germline V gene has CDR1 WNHNN and CDR2 SYGVQD (reference sequence). Deletions cut 8 bases from V and 5 bases from J, with 9 bases between. The CDR3 sequence is CASGPGTGELFF. CDR3 coding DNA: TGCGCCAGCGGGCCGGGAACCGGGGAGCTGTTTTTT.

This clonotype was recorded at least ten times. The V gene is TRBV6-1, the J gene TRBJ2-1; TRBD1 matches at 7 bases. Trimming at V came to 5 bases and at J to 3 bases, leaving 7 bases not matched to a gene. The CDR3 runs to 15 residues. The germline gives CDR1 MNHNS, CDR2 SASEGT. For the CDR3, the DNA is TGTGCCAGCAGTCGACAGGGCGGCAACTACAATGAGCAGTTCTTC. It encodes CASSRQGGNYNEQFF.

This clonotype was seen at least ten times. This chain joins TRBV11-2 and TRBJ1-5, with a weak D call TRBD1 (6 bases). Trimming stripped 2 bases from V and 2 bases from J, with 10 bases between. The CDR3 has 15 residues. CDR1 and CDR2 (germline): SGHAT, FQNNGV. The DNA for the CDR3 is TGTGCCAGCAGCTTAACAGGGAACGGCAATCAGCCCCAGCATTTT. Amino acid sequence: CASSLTGNGNQPQHF.

This clonotype has at least ten counts. The rearrangement joins TRBV2 to TRBJ2-3; the D is unclear. Trimming removed 7 bases from V and 11 bases from J, with 19 bases in between. This CDR3 region has 13 residues. Germline CDR1 reads SNHLY; CDR2 reads FYNNEI. CDR3 DNA sequence: TGTGCCAGCAACCCCCTGGCTAGGGTAGAGCAGTATTTT. This encodes CASNPLARVEQYF.

The sample holds many counts of this clonotype. The gene calls are TRBV29-1 and TRBJ2-3, with a tentative D call TRBD2 (6 bases). CDR3 size: 13 residues. CDR1 SQVTM and CDR2 ANQGSEA come from the germline V gene. V was shortened by 7 bases and J by 2 bases, with 13 bases between the two germline ends. The CDR3 protein is CSACGDLTDTQYF. CDR3 sequence (DNA): TGCAGCGCCTGCGGGGACCTCACAGATACGCAGTATTTT.

This clonotype was seen more than once but under ten times. The rearrangement uses TRBV4-1 and TRBJ2-7; D not resolved. Germline V gives CDR1 MGHRA, CDR2 YSYEKL. The CDR3 length is 15 residues. The V gene lost 2 bases and the J gene lost 0 bases, with 11 bases spanning the gap. For the CDR3, the DNA is TGCGCCAGCAGCCAACGGCAGGCAAGCTCCTACGAGCAGTACTTC. Translated, it gives CASSQRQASSYEQYF.